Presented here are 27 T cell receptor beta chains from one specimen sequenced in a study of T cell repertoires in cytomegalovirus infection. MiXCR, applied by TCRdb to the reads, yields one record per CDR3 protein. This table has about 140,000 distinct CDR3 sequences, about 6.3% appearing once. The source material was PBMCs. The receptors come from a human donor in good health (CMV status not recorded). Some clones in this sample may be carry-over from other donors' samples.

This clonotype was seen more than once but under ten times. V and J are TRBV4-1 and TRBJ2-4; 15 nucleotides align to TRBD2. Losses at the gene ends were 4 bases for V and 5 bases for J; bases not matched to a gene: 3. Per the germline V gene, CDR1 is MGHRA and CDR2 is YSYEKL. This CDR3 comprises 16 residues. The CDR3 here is CASSPWTSGGENIQYF. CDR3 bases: TGCGCCAGCAGCCCCTGGACTAGCGGGGGGGAAAACATTCAGTACTTC.

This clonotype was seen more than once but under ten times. The CDR3 reads CASSLVEDTEAFF. The DNA of the CDR3 is TGTGCCAGCAGCTTAGTGGAAGATACTGAAGCTTTCTTT. The J gene is TRBJ1-1, the V gene TRBV7-2; D gene unclear. Trimming removed 1 base at V and 5 bases at J, with 8 bases between. The CDR3 consists of 13 residues. CDR1 is SGHTA and CDR2 is FQGNSA in the germline V gene.

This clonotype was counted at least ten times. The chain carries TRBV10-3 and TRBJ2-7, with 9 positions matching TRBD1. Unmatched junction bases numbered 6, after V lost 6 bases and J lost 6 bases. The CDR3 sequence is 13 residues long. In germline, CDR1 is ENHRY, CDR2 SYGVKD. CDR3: CAISRDREFEQYF. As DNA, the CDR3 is TGTGCCATCAGCCGGGACAGGGAGTTCGAGCAGTACTTC.

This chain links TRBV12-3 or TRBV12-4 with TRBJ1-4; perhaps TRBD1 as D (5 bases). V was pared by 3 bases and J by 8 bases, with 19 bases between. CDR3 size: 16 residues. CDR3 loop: CASSFGVGGTEEKLFF. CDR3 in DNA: TGTGCCAGCAGTTTTGGGGTGGGGGGGACGGAAGAAAAACTGTTTTTT.

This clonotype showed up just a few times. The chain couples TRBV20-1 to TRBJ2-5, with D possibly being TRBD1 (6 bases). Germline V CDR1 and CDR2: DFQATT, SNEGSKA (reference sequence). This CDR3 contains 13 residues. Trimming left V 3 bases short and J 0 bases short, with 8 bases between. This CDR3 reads CSASGGYQETQYF. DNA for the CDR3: TGCAGTGCTAGTGGGGGCTACCAAGAGACCCAGTACTTC.

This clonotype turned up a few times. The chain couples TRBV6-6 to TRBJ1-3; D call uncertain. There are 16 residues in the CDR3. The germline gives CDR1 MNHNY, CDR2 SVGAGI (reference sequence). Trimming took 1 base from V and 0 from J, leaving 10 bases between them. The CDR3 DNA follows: TGTGCCAGCAGTTACTTACGACGGATCTCTGGAAACACCATATATTTT. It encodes CASSYLRRISGNTIYF.

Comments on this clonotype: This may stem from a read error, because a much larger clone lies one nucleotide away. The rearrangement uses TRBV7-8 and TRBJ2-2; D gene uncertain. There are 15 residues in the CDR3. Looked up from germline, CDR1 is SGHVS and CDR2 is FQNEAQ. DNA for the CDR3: TGTACCAGCAGCTTAGTGGGTAGGATCACCGGGGAGCTGTTTTTT. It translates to CTSSLVGRITGELFF.

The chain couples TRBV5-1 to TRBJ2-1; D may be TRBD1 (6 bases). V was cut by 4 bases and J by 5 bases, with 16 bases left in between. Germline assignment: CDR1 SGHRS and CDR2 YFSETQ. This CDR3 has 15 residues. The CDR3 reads CASSLGQGTHNEQFF. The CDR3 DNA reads TGCGCCAGCAGCCTGGGACAAGGAACCCACAATGAGCAGTTCTTC.

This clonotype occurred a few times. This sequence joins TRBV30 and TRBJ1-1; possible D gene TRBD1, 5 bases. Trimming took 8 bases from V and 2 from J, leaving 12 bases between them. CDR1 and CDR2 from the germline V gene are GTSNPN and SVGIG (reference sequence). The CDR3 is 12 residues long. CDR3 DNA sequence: TGTGCCCGGGGACGGTTAAACACTGAAGCTTTCTTT. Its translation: CARGRLNTEAFF.

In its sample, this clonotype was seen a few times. CDR3 sequence (DNA): TGTGCCAGCAGTGTGGGTCCGACTTCGAATGAGCAGTTCTTC. This sequence encodes CASSVGPTSNEQFF. J is TRBJ2-1 and V is TRBV6-4; no definite D call. Deletions cut 4 bases from V and 7 bases from J, with 14 bases between. Germline loops: CDR1 MRHNA, CDR2 SNTAGT. This CDR3 has 14 amino acids.

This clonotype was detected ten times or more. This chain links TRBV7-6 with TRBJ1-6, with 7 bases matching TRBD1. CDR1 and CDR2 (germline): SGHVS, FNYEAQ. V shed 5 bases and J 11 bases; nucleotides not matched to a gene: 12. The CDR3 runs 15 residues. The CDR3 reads CASSRLSTGTPPLHF. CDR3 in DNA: TGTGCCAGCAGCCGACTATCGACAGGGACTCCACCCCTCCACTTT.

CDR3 bases: TGTGCCAGCTCACAGGGACAGGGGCGAGCTAACTATGGCTACACCTTC. Translating it yields CASSQGQGRANYGYTF. The genes are TRBV18 and TRBJ1-2; 10 bases match TRBD1. CDR3 length: 16 residues. The trim removed 4 bases at V and 0 bases at J, leaving 5 bases unmatched. Germline values: CDR1 KGHSH, CDR2 LQKENI.

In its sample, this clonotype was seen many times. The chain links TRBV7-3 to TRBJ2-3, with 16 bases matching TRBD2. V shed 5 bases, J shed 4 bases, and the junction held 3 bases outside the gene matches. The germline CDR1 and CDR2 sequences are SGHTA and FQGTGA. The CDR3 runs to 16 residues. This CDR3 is CASSLGLAGGSDTQYF. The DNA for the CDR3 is TGTGCCAGCAGCCTGGGACTAGCGGGGGGGTCAGATACGCAGTATTTT. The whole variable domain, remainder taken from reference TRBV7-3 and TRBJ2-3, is GAGVSQTPSNKVTEKGKYVELRCDPISGHTALYWYRQSLGQGPEFLIYFQGTGAADDSGLPNDRFFAVRPEGSVSTLKIQRTERGDSAVYLCASSLGLAGGSDTQYFGPGTRLTVL.

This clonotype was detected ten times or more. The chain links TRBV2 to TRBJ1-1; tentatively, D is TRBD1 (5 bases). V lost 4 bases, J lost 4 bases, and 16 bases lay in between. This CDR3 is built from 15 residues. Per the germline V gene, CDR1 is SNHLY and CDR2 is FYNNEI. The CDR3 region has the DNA TGTGCCAGCAGTGGCTCGAGGGGAATCAGCACTGAAGCTTTCTTT. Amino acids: CASSGSRGISTEAFF.

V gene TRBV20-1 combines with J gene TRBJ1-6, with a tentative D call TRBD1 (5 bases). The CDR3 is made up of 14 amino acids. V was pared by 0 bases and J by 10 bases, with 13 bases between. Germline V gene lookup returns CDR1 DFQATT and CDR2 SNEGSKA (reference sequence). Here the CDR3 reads CSARDRRQLSPLHF. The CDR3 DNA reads TGCAGTGCTAGAGATCGACGACAGTTATCACCCCTCCACTTT.

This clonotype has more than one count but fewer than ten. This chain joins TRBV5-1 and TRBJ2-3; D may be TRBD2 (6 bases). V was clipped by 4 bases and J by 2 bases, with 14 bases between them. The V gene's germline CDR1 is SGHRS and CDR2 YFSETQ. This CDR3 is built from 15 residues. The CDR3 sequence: CASSTWDSFTDTQYF. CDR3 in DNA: TGCGCCAGCAGCACCTGGGACTCCTTCACAGATACGCAGTATTTT.

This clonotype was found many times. The CDR3 DNA follows: TGTGCCAGCAGCCCACGAAGCGGGGTTCTTACAGGCTACACCTTC. Translating it yields CASSPRSGVLTGYTF. The V and J genes are TRBV7-2 and TRBJ1-2; D gene unclear. The CDR3 spans 15 residues. Germline loops: CDR1 SGHTA, CDR2 FQGNSA. The ends were cut back, 5 bases at V and 8 bases at J, with 21 bases in the middle.

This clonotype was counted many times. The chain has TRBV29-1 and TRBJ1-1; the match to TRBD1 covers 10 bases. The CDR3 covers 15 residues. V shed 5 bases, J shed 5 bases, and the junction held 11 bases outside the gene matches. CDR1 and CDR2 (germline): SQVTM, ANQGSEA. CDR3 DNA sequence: TGCAGCGTTTCAAGCGGGGGACAGGGGTGGACTGAAGCTTTCTTT. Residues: CSVSSGGQGWTEAFF.

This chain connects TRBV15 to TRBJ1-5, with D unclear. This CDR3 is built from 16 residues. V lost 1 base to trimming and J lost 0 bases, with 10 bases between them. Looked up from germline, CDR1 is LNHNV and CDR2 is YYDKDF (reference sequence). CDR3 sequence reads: CATSRGGAISNQPQHF. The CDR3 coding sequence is TGTGCCACCAGCAGAGGGGGAGCGATTAGCAATCAGCCCCAGCATTTT.

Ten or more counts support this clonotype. CDR3 coding DNA: TGTGCCACCAGCAGACCCCTTGGGAGGGGTTTGACTCCCACTGAAGCTTTCTTT. Encoded protein: CATSRPLGRGLTPTEAFF. The V and J genes are TRBV15 and TRBJ1-1, with D possibly matching TRBD1 (5 bases). V lost 2 bases and J 4 bases, leaving 23 bases between the germline ends. Germline CDR1 is LNHNV and CDR2 is YYDKDF (reference sequence). This CDR3 contains 18 residues.

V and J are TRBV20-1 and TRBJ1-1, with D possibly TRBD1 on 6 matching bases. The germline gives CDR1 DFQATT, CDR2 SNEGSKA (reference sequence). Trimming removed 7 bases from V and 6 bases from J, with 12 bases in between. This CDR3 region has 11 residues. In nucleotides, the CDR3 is TGCAGTGAGCTAAGGGGGGCTGAAGCTTTCTTT. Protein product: CSELRGAEAFF.

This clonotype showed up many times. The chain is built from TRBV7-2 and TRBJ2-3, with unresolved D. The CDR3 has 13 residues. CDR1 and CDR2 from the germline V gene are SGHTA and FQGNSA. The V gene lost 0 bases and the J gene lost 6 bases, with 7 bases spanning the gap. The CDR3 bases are TGTGCCAGCAGCTTAGCCGGCTCCGATACGCAGTATTTT. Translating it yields CASSLAGSDTQYF.

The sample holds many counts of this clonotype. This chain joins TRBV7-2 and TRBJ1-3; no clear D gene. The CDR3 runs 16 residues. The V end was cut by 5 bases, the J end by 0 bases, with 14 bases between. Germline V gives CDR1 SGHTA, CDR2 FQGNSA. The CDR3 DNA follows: TGTGCCAGCAGCCGCCTCGGGTCCAACTCTGGAAACACCATATATTTT. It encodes CASSRLGSNSGNTIYF.

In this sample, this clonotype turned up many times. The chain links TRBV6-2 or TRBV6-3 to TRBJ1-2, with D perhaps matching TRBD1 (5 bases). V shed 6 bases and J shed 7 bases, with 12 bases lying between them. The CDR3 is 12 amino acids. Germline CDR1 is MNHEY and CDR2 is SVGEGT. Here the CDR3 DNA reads TGTGCCAGCAGCCTCAAGGGGCTTGGCTACACCTTC. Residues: CASSLKGLGYTF.

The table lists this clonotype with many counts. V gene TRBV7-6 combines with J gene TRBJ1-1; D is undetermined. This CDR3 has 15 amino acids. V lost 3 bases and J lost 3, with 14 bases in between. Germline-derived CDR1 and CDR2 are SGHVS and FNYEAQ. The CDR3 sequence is CASSLRAGGDTEAFF. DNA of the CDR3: TGTGCCAGCAGCTTGCGAGCAGGCGGGGACACTGAAGCTTTCTTT.

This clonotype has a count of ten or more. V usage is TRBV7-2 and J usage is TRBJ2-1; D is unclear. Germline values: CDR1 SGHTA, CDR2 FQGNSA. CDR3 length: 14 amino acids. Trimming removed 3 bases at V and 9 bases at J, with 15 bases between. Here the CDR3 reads CASSLVPTPGEQFF. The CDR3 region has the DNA TGTGCCAGCAGCTTGGTTCCCACCCCGGGTGAGCAGTTCTTC. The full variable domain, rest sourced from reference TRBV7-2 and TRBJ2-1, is GAGVSQSPSNKVTEKGKDVELRCDPISGHTALYWYRQSLGQGLEFLIYFQGNSAPDKSGLPSDRFSAERTGGSVSTLTIQRTQQEDSAVYLCASSLVPTPGEQFFGPGTRLTVL.

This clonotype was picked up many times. CDR3 sequence reads: CSARVRGRPDTQYF. Here the CDR3 DNA reads TGCAGTGCTAGAGTGAGGGGAAGGCCAGATACGCAGTATTTT. The V and J genes are TRBV20-1 and TRBJ2-3; D possibly uses TRBD1 or TRBD2 (5 bases each). The CDR3 length is 14 residues. Between the trimmed V and J ends, which lost 1 base and 4 bases, there was a span of 12 bases. Per the germline V gene, CDR1 is DFQATT and CDR2 is SNEGSKA (reference sequence).